What follows are 17 T cell receptor beta chains derived from one specimen sequenced in a study of immune evolution from preneoplasia to lung adenocarcinoma. Method: immunoSEQ multiplex PCR; TCRdb's copy keeps in-frame clones and lacks some. The profile shows some 5,000 clones, about 68% of them singletons. The material sequenced was FFPE lung adenocarcinoma in situ tissue. These receptors originate from a person aged 60 to 85 with lung adenocarcinoma.

The chain employs TRBV7-8 and TRBJ2-7, with 7 bases aligning to TRBD1. Germline trimming cut 4 bases from V and 3 bases from J; bases unmatched to any gene: 6. Germline values: CDR1 SGHVS, CDR2 FQNEAQ. This CDR3 contains 14 residues. CDR3 bases: TGTGCCAGCAGCTCCGGGACAGTCAGCTACGAGCAGTACTTC. It specifies CASSSGTVSYEQYF.

This clone has a handful of counts. The J gene is TRBJ1-6, the V gene TRBV9; TRBD1 is a possible D gene (5 bases). The CDR3 consists of 13 residues. Per germline, CDR1 SGDLS and CDR2 YYNGEE. V lost 3 bases and J 11 bases, leaving 12 bases between the germline ends. In DNA, the CDR3 is TGTGCCAGCAGCGCGGCGGGGGATCCACCCCTCCACTTT. It specifies CASSAAGDPPLHF.

The chain's CDR3 is CASSYPDPRTNEKLFF. CDR3 nucleotides: TGTGCCAGCAGTTACCCCGACCCGAGGACTAATGAAAAACTGTTTTTT. The J gene is TRBJ1-4, the V gene TRBV6-6; D is undetermined. The CDR3 covers 16 residues. The V and J ends lost 2 bases and 2 bases respectively, with 12 bases between them. CDR1 MNHNY and CDR2 SVGAGI come from the germline V gene (reference sequence).

This chain uses TRBV14 with TRBJ1-5; D gene ambiguous. The CDR3 is 14 residues long. Germline CDR1 and CDR2: SGHDN and FVKESK. Trimming pared 4 bases from V and 2 bases from J, leaving 9 bases between. DNA of the CDR3: TGTGCCAGCAGCCGGCAGGCGGGCAATCAGCCCCAGCATTTT. As protein: CASSRQAGNQPQHF.

This CDR3 reads CASSVEALVNNYGYTF. The CDR3 nucleotides read TGTGCCAGCAGCGTAGAAGCTTTAGTGAATAACTATGGCTACACCTTC. The V gene is TRBV9, the J gene TRBJ1-2, with unresolved D. Per the germline V gene, CDR1 is SGDLS and CDR2 is YYNGEE. The CDR3 runs to 16 residues. The V and J ends lost 0 bases and 1 base respectively, with 13 bases between them.

This clone was counted a few times. The chain has TRBV4-3 and TRBJ2-7; 9 bases are a match to TRBD1. This CDR3 is 18 amino acids long. The ends lost 1 base at V and 2 bases at J; junction bases unmatched: 12. CDR1 and CDR2 (germline): LGHNA, YSLEER. This chain's CDR3 is CASSQGALTGGHTYEQYF. For the CDR3, the DNA is TGCGCCAGCAGCCAAGGGGCCCTAACAGGGGGCCATACCTACGAGCAGTACTTC.

The V call is TRBV10-3, the J call TRBJ1-6; weak D call: TRBD1 (6 bases). Germline lookup yields CDR1 ENHRY and CDR2 SYGVKD. The CDR3 is made up of 17 amino acids. V lost 4 bases and J 0 bases, leaving 13 bases between the germline ends. The CDR3 is CAISAGQLSSYNSPLHF. The CDR3 bases are TGTGCCATCAGTGCCGGACAGTTAAGCTCCTATAATTCACCCCTCCACTTT.

This chain uses TRBV14 with TRBJ1-2; D uncertain. Germline V gene lookup returns CDR1 SGHDN and CDR2 FVKESK. V lost 1 base and J lost 2, with 5 bases in between. The CDR3 contains 13 residues. Here the CDR3 reads CASSQGVNYGYTF. The DNA of the CDR3 is TGTGCCAGCAGCCAAGGGGTAAACTATGGCTACACCTTC.

The rearrangement uses TRBV7-2 and TRBJ1-1; TRBD1 agrees at 9 bases. Germline CDR1 SGHTA, CDR2 FQGNSA. The CDR3 runs to 14 residues. The ends lost 4 bases at V and 7 bases at J; junction bases unmatched: 7. The CDR3: CASSSGTGRGEAFF. CDR3 nucleotides: TGTGCCAGCAGCTCGGGGACAGGGAGGGGTGAAGCTTTCTTT.

The chain carries TRBV4-3 and TRBJ2-1; 7 bases match TRBD2. The CDR3 runs 16 residues. Germline CDR1 and CDR2: LGHNA and YSLEER. V trimming: 0 bases; J trimming: 2 bases; junction bases outside the gene matches: 4. The CDR3 coding sequence is TGCGCCAGCAGCCAAGAATCCAGCGGGGCCTACAATGAGCAGTTCTTC. Its translation: CASSQESSGAYNEQFF.

The rearrangement joins TRBV5-8 to TRBJ2-1, with TRBD1 identical over 8 bases. J was trimmed by 9 bases and V by 1 base; bases with no gene match: 15. The CDR3 has 17 residues. Germline V lookup: CDR1 SGHTS, CDR2 YDEGEE. CDR3 DNA: TGTGCCAGCAGCTTGTTCTCCAGGACAGGGTTGTCTTCTGAGCAGTTCTTC. Its protein is CASSLFSRTGLSSEQFF. Full variable domain (rest looked up from reference TRBV5-8 and TRBJ2-1): EAGVTQSPTHLIKTRGQQATLRCSPISGHTSVYWYQQALGLGLQFLLWYDEGEERNRGNFPPRFSGRQFPNYSSELNVNALELEDSALYLCASSLFSRTGLSSEQFFGPGTRLTVL.

This clone was found a few times. Other DNA sequences in this specimen translate into the identical CDR3. This chain joins TRBV28 and TRBJ1-1; unclear D gene. Per the germline V gene, CDR1 is MDHEN and CDR2 is SYDVKM. Trimming removed 10 bases from V and 4 bases from J, with 10 bases in between. The CDR3 length is 11 residues. In nucleotides, the CDR3 is TGTGCCACCCTCTTGAGCACTGAAGCTTTCTTT. Amino acid sequence: CATLLSTEAFF.

This sequence joins TRBV28 and TRBJ2-7, with D perhaps assigned TRBD1 or TRBD2 (5 bases each). Germline V lookup: CDR1 MDHEN, CDR2 SYDVKM. V was clipped by 2 bases and J by 0 bases, with 20 bases between them. This CDR3 spans 18 amino acids. The CDR3 nucleotides are TGTGCCAGCAGTTTAACCACTATTCGGGACCGAAGCTCCTACGAGCAGTACTTC. This translates into CASSLTTIRDRSSYEQYF.

V gene TRBV4-3 combines with J gene TRBJ2-1; no definite D call. Trimming left V 0 bases short and J 0 bases short, with 18 bases between. Looked up from germline, CDR1 is LGHNA and CDR2 is YSLEER. The CDR3 contains 19 residues. CDR3 residues: CASSQDLPSRISSYNEQFF. In DNA form, the CDR3 reads TGCGCCAGCAGCCAAGATCTCCCGAGCCGGATTAGCTCCTACAATGAGCAGTTCTTC.

The J gene is TRBJ2-4, the V gene TRBV29-1; D possibly corresponds to TRBD1 (5 bases). The V gene lost 5 bases and the J gene lost 7 bases, with 15 bases spanning the gap. Germline V gene sequence: CDR1 SQVTM, CDR2 ANQGSEA. The CDR3 has 13 residues. CDR3 in amino acids: CSVTGDRMNIQYF. The CDR3 DNA sequence: TGCAGCGTTACAGGAGACAGAATGAACATTCAGTACTTC. The full variable domain, with the rest looked up from reference TRBV29-1 and TRBJ2-4, is SAVISQKPSRDICQRGTSLTIQCQVDSQVTMMFWYRQQPGQSLTLIATANQGSEATYESGFVIDKFPISRPNLTFSTLTVSNMSPEDSSIYLCSVTGDRMNIQYFGAGTRLSVL.

J is TRBJ1-1 and V is TRBV7-9; D might be TRBD1 (6 bases). The CDR3 sequence is 15 residues long. Looked up from germline, CDR1 is SEHNR and CDR2 is FQNEAQ (reference sequence). V gave up 5 bases and J gave up 1 base, with 14 bases separating them. The CDR3 DNA reads as TGTGCCAGCAGCGGGGGAGGGGGTCCGAACACTGAAGCTTTCTTT. It translates to CASSGGGGPNTEAFF.

The J gene is TRBJ2-1, the V gene TRBV5-1, with 9 positions matching TRBD1. This CDR3 comprises 17 residues. J gave up 0 bases and V 3 bases, and 7 bases lay outside the gene matches. Germline V gives CDR1 SGHRS, CDR2 YFSETQ. As DNA, the CDR3 is TGCGCCAGCAGCTGGGGGGGACAGGGCGTCTCCTACAATGAGCAGTTCTTC. It is translated as CASSWGGQGVSYNEQFF.